This entry describes one TCR beta chain. The target of this receptor is not known. Base qualities were left out, and no much larger clone turns up one base away. The junction shows trimming of 1 base on V and 7 bases on J, plus 17 bases between the germline ends. From cysteine to phenylalanine, the CDR3 is 15 amino acids long. This entry keeps only the CDR3 DNA: 45 bases, framed from base 1. The germline V gene (reference sequence) specifies SGHAT as CDR1 and FQDESV as CDR2. This sample is drawn from a study of human T cells and chemical hapten exposure (dated by TCRdb to the early 2020s). Looking at the study overall: For sensitization, 2% DPC in acetone was applied to a 2 cm by 2 cm area of upper inner arm skin. Weekly therapeutic DPC doses were additionally applied to the scalp of patients throughout the approximately 24-week study period. Patch testing on the upper back used Finn chambers containing 0.01% DPC, with scoring done after 6 days according to International Contact Dermatitis Research Group standards. Most of the patients in the cohort were female, and the cohort covered alopecia areata with under or over 50% scalp involvement, alopecia totalis and alopecia universalis. Libraries were pooled for sequencing, and variation in per-sample TCR yields was attributed mainly to small differences in library volumes within the pool. The study tracked peripheral blood TCR repertoire changes in vivo during primary and secondary sensitization to the hapten diphenylcyclopropenone (DPC) in alopecia patients. Blood samples were taken from patients before sensitization (week 0) and at 2, 6 and about 24 weeks after DPC sensitization. For TCR sequencing, blood came from 25 to 35 alopecia patients at anywhere from one to four time points (pre-sensitization, 2, 6 and 24 weeks).

The sample's time point label, decoded: pre-sensitization, week 0. Read against the paper, the sample's treatment or condition label means: therapeutic diphenylcyclopropenone sensitization with weekly scalp DPC. Blood at each patch-test visit was drawn before the patch test was applied. Patients were considered eligible if aged 18 to 70, diagnosed with alopecia and deemed suitable for DPC therapy, and patients were excluded if pregnant. Total RNA was isolated from unfractionated whole blood collected in Tempus Blood RNA tubes. Libraries were constructed by RACE. Sequencing was performed on a NextSeq 500. During library preparation, unique molecular identifiers were attached to individual cDNA molecules so that TCRs could be counted quantitatively and reproducibly. Each blood RNA sample was used to sequence both TCR alpha and TCR beta chains. As for how the authors treated the data: Samples had a median of about 96,000 TCRs, with a range from about 23,224 to 750,000. The Decombinator software suite was used to annotate the V, J and CDR3 of the TCR reads. To make PS versus PT1 abundance plots, every sample was subsampled to the same number of TCRs (28,000). TCRs were defined as expanded if absent before sensitization and observed at least eight times at the 2-week time point. The public reads were reprocessed in TCRdb via fastp at Q25 and MiXCR, keeping in-frame beta chains. Entries that share a CDR3 protein sequence are merged under the most common genes and DNA. These V and J calls are TCRdb output, not the study's own analysis. Present in this sample are fewer than 300,000 distinct CDR3 sequences, around 9.3% of which were seen just once. Together, the top ten hold 2% to 2.5% of the sample.

Summary of the overall study and its limitations: Repeated subsampling changed both the strength of the expansion versus patch-test correlation and the threshold at which that correlation became significant. Expanded TCRs formed significantly more large CDR3 similarity clusters than pre-sensitization or healthy control sets, consistent with antigen-driven responses. All patients had alopecia, a presumed autoimmune disease, so their immune response might differ from that of healthy individuals. No change with DPC sensitization was found in the number of TCRs above 1 in 1000 frequency, and no evidence of global repertoire structure alterations was found. A positive correlation was found between the number of PT1 expanded TCRs and patch test score, with significance reached at thresholds 8, 16 and 32 but not 4.

Specimen: whole blood, collected in connection with sensitization to the hapten diphenylcyclopropenone (DPC). The source of this sequence is a woman between 40 and 50 years old with alopecia areata. Some clones in this sample may be carry-over from other donors' samples. The chain is made from TRBV11-1 and TRBJ2-7; there is no confident call for the D gene. The DNA sequence is TGTGCCAGCAGCTTAGGTGATAACAGCCTTAGAGAGCAGTACTTC. Translated, this is CASSLGDNSLREQYF.